This T cell receptor beta chain was identified in a study of T cell responses to AZD1222 COVID-19 vaccine. The study, taken as a whole, reports: Repertoires in all cases were sampled only once the peak T cell response had passed. Females outnumbered males among donors, who were mostly white British; clonal diversity was possibly underestimated.

V was shortened by 0 bases and J by 4 bases, with 10 bases between the two germline ends. Looked up from germline, CDR1 is MNHEY and CDR2 is SVGAGI. The CDR3 contains 15 residues. Assay: immunoSEQ multiplex PCR; the TCRdb copy retains only in-frame clones and omits some. Among about 120,000 clones listed, 70% to 90% were seen once. Regarding this clone: Antigen: not known.

This specimen was peripheral blood, taken on day 0 of MenACWY control vaccination. The source is an adult in good health. This chain uses TRBV6-5 with TRBJ1-5, with a possible D match to TRBD1 (5 bases). CDR3 protein: CASSYSGTQNQPQHF. CDR3 nucleotides: TGTGCCAGCAGTTACTCCGGGACCCAAAATCAGCCCCAGCATTTT.